The next 6 T cell receptor beta chains were all read from a single sample in a study of long-term antiretroviral therapy in people with HIV. They ran version v3.0 of the immunoSEQ assay at survey level. Sequencing was performed with immunoSEQ multiplex PCR; in TCRdb, only in-frame clones are kept and a portion is missing. In the table there are approximately 20,000 clones, about 88% of which are singletons. Source: unsorted PBMCs, taken 0.6 years after starting antiretroviral therapy. The receptors originated from a man between 60 and 75 years old with HIV.

The sample holds a few counts of this clone. The chain uses TRBV28 and TRBJ1-2; D gene uncertain. From germline, CDR1 is MDHEN and CDR2 SYDVKM. CDR3 length equals 14 residues. The V end was cut by 2 bases, the J end by 8 bases, with 15 bases between. The CDR3 here is CASSLVGSERGYTF. In nucleotides, the CDR3 is TGTGCCAGCAGTTTAGTAGGGTCGGAGAGAGGCTACACCTTC.

The sample holds a few counts of this clone. This chain connects TRBV30 to TRBJ1-2; D is uncertain. Between the trimmed V and J ends, which lost 2 bases and 1 base, there was a span of 5 bases. Germline CDR1 is GTSNPN and CDR2 is SVGIG (reference sequence). CDR3 length: 12 residues. The CDR3 is CAWSPINYGYTF. Here the CDR3 DNA reads TGTGCCTGGAGTCCCATTAACTATGGCTACACCTTC.

The rearrangement links TRBV7-3 to TRBJ2-1; 14 positions agree with TRBD2. V lost 5 bases and J lost 8; bases outside the gene matches: 5. Germline V CDR1 and CDR2: SGHTA, FQGTGA. This CDR3 has 15 amino acids. The CDR3: CASSLGTSGRHEQFF. As DNA, the CDR3 is TGTGCCAGCAGCCTTGGGACTAGCGGGAGACATGAGCAGTTCTTC.

V is TRBV14 and J is TRBJ2-1; 8 bases agree with TRBD2. The J segment lost 4 bases and the V segment lost 1 base, leaving 6 bases of the junction unmatched. This CDR3 has 16 amino acids. Germline-derived CDR1 and CDR2 are SGHDN and FVKESK. This CDR3 is CASSQVGGGFYNEQFF. The CDR3 coding sequence is TGTGCCAGCAGCCAAGTAGGCGGGGGGTTTTACAATGAGCAGTTCTTC.

The chain joins TRBV6-6 to TRBJ1-3, with TRBD1 as a possible D gene (6 bases). Germline V gene data show CDR1 as MNHNY and CDR2 as SVGAGI (reference sequence). There are 14 residues in the CDR3. The V end lost 4 bases, the J end lost 3 bases, and 10 bases lay between the germline ends. CDR3: CASSSRGYGNTIYF. The CDR3 nucleotides read TGTGCCAGCAGTTCCAGGGGATATGGAAACACCATATATTTT.

The gene calls are TRBV28 and TRBJ2-7; no reliable D call. The germline CDR1 and CDR2 sequences are MDHEN and SYDVKM. Deletions cut 4 bases from V and 5 bases from J, with 15 bases between. CDR3 size: 14 residues. CDR3: CASSSWEMVDEQYF. DNA of the CDR3: TGTGCCAGCAGTTCGTGGGAAATGGTGGACGAGCAGTACTTC.